This T cell receptor (beta chain) came from a study of beta chain features in type 1 diabetes. Using CD45RO/CCR7/CD25/CD127/CD95/CD27, CD4+ naive, central memory, regulatory and stem cell-like memory cells were sorted. Findings and caveats of the study: VDJ junctions in type 1 diabetes patients carried more deletions and fewer insertions. Patients showed naive, central memory and Treg TCRB repertoires that appeared more similar than those of healthy donors. Significant though moderate, a shortening of TCRB CDR3s appeared in all four CD4+ subsets of Type 1 diabetes patients.

The V end lost 4 bases, the J end lost 5 bases, and 9 bases lay between the germline ends. Germline CDR1 reads ENHRY; CDR2 reads SYGVKD. The CDR3 consists of 13 residues. A word on this clone: Its antigen is unidentified.

What was sequenced were expressed TCRB transcripts, since all of the isolated RNA had been reverse transcribed. Clones were read by immunoSEQ multiplex PCR, and TCRdb kept only the in-frame ones, dropping some. The data contain roughly 42,000 clones, roughly 50% of them singletons. The source is a woman aged 30 to 39 in good health. This sequence joins TRBV10-3 and TRBJ1-5; D is uncertain. Sequencing was performed on stem cell memory CD4+ T cells from blood. This CDR3 reads CAISGQDDQPQHF. Here the CDR3 DNA reads TGTGCCATCAGTGGCCAGGATGATCAGCCCCAGCATTTT.